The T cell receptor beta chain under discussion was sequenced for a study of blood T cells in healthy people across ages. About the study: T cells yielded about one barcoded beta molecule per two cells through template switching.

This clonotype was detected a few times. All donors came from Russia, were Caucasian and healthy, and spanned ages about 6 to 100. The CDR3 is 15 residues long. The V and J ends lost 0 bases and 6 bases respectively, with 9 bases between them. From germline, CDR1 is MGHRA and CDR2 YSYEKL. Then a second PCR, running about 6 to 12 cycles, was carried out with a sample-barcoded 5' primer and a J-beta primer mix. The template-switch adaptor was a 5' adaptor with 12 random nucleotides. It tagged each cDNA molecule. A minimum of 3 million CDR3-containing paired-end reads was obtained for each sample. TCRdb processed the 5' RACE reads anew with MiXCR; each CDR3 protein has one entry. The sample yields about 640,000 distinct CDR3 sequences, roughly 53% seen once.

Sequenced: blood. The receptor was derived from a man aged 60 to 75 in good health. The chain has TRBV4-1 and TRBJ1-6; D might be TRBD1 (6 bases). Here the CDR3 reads CASSQDTGPNSPLHF. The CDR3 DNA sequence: TGCGCCAGCAGCCAAGATACAGGGCCTAATTCACCCCTCCACTTT.